This record concerns one T cell receptor (gamma chain) sequence. This clone's antigen is unknown. TCRdb records a much larger clone's protein for this DNA, with a difference at residue 4 that likely arises from a read error; the protein given is the translation of the DNA. Other nucleotide sequences from this sample produce the same CDR3. The data were obtained in a study of γδ T cells in repeated Plasmodium falciparum infection (dated by TCRdb to 2020 to 2023). For context, the study as a whole: The natural-infection arm enrolled Malian children exposed to intense seasonal malaria transmission and compared the Malian children with Australian children matched for age and gender. Four controlled human malaria infections were administered to about five malaria-naive U.S. adults over approximately 600 days by bites from P. falciparum NF54-infected Anopheles stephensi mosquitoes. Samples from controlled-infection subjects were taken at baseline, right before selected infections, and 21 days after each infection. Using both natural infection in Mali and controlled human malaria infection, the study looked at the way repeated Plasmodium falciparum infection shapes the human gammadelta T cell repertoire. Malian gammadelta TCR repertoires were analysed cross-sectionally in periods with no transmission and longitudinally across episodes of acute febrile malaria.

Inclusive of the bounding cysteine and phenylalanine, the CDR3 is 17 residues long. The retained sequence is limited to the CDR3, 51 bases, with the frame set at the first base. Sequences GITISATS (CDR1) and ISYDGTV (CDR2) are obtained from the germline V gene (reference sequence). Vgamma9/Vdelta2+ and Vdelta2-negative gammadelta T cell populations were flow-sorted from peripheral blood mononuclear cells for bulk TCR repertoire analysis. Findings and caveats that apply to the study as a whole: Vgamma9/Vdelta2+ TCR repertoires kept a highly stable polyclonal repertoire across time and infection, and many TCRgamma sequences overlapped between individuals. Repeated controlled infections appeared to drive waves of new clonotype selection in Vdelta2-negative, largely Vdelta1+, gammadelta TCR repertoires. Compared with Australian children, Malian children appeared to have Vdelta2-negative gammadelta TCR repertoires that were more clonally expanded, less diverse and less shared. The Malian cohort was drawn from a small rural village made up mostly of one ethnic group, which limits generalizability. The controlled-infection cohort was small, limiting analysis of inter-individual variability in gammadelta T cell responses.

The library was generated by multiplex PCR. Sequencing relied on an Illumina MiSeq. Every sorted gammadelta T cell sample had both its TCR gamma (TRG) and TCR delta (TRD) chains sequenced. In the original analysis: The repertoire analyses used clonotype tree plots, the accumulated frequency of the top 20 clonotypes, and diversity index (DI) and D75 metrics. TCRdb processed the public reads again with the CATT caller, after which rows with matching DNA were combined. The V and J calls here are based on TCRdb, not the publication. The sample table holds around 27,000 gamma-chain clones, of which roughly 1.4% were seen once. Roughly 21% of the sample belongs to the ten largest clones.

This TCR derives from a pool of human donors (malaria-infected and uninfected, not separated). Sequencing was carried out using gamma-delta T cells from blood. The chain uses TRGV9 and TRGJP. In the absence of a J gene in TCRdb, the DNA was matched to germline to assign it here. The DNA reads as follows: TGTGCCTTGAGGGACCCCGCAGCAGAGTTGGGCAAAAAAATCAAGGTATTT. This codes for CALRDPAAELGKKIKVF.